This T cell receptor (beta chain) was identified during a study of blood T cell repertoires in COVID-19. Study at large: Samples of COVID-19 (acute and convalescent) were obtained from the United States, Italy and Spain. T cells, B-cell-depleted T cells, or PBMCs provided the cDNA or gDNA that served as material.

Authors' analysis steps: Reference gene primer amplification in the assay estimated nucleated cell counts. Here immunoSEQ multiplex PCR was the method, and the copy in TCRdb shows in-frame clones only, minus some. The V and J calls and clone size are taken from that table; D and trimming were inferred from the DNA. The sample lists roughly 200,000 clones, 65% to 85% occurring once. Trimming took 2 bases from V and 0 from J, leaving 8 bases between them. Germline V CDR1 and CDR2: SGHNT, YYREEE (reference sequence). This CDR3 is built from 14 residues. The gene calls are TRBV5-4 and TRBJ1-2; D not resolved. The TCR originated in a man aged 45-65 years with active or convalescent COVID-19. The sequenced sample was peripheral blood. In DNA, the CDR3 is TGTGCCAGCAGCTTCTCCACAGCTAACTATGGCTACACCTTC. It translates to CASSFSTANYGYTF. The whole variable domain, filled in from reference TRBV5-4 and TRBJ1-2, reads ETGVTQSPTHLIKTRGQQVTLRCSSQSGHNTVSWYQQALGQGPQFIFQYYREEENGRGNFPPRFSGLQFPNYSSELNVNALELDDSALYLCASSFSTANYGYTFGSGTRLTVV.